This T cell receptor beta chain was retrieved from a study of T cell responses to AZD1222 COVID-19 vaccine. The table came from immunoSEQ multiplex PCR; TCRdb's copy has only in-frame clones and leaves some out. The sample records roughly 260,000 clones, more than 85% being singletons. Study results and caveats: Females made up more of the donors, who were largely white British, and clonal diversity may have come out too low. Sampling that yielded the repertoires occurred only after the peak T cell response. Spike-specific TCR breadth and depth were elevated following two AZD1222 doses.

For this clone: Its antigen is unknown.

The CDR3 length is 15 residues. Germline V gene lookup returns CDR1 LNHDA and CDR2 SQIVND (reference sequence). Trimming stripped 5 bases from V and 0 bases from J, with 11 bases between. This TCR was recovered from an adult in good health. The genes are TRBV19 and TRBJ2-1, with TRBD2 as a possible D gene (6 bases). The sequences come from peripheral blood, collected on day 0 of AZD1222 vaccination. The DNA of the CDR3 is TGTGCCAGTAGTCAATTCGGGGGCTCCTACAATGAGCAGTTCTTC. It encodes CASSQFGGSYNEQFF. Full variable domain (remainder filled in from reference TRBV19 and TRBJ2-1): DGGITQSPKYLFRKEGQNVTLSCEQNLNHDAMYWYRQDPGQGLRLIYYSQIVNDFQKGDIAEGYSVSREKKESFPLTVTSAQKNPTAFYLCASSQFGGSYNEQFFGPGTRLTVL.